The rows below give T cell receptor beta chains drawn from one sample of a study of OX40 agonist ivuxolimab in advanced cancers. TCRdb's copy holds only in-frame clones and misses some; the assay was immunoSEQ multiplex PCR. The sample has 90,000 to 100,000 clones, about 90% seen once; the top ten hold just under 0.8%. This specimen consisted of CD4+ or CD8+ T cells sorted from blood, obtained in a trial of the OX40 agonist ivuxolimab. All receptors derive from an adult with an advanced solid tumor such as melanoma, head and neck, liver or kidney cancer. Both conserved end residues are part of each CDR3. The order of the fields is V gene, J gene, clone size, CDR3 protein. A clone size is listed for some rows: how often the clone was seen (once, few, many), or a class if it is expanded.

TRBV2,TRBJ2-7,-,CASSDRDDRVVWEQYF
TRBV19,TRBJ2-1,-,CASSNLRERGWNEQFF
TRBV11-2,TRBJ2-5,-,CASSLDWQGGRETQYF
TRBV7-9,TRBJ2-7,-,CASSRQEGIAYEQYF
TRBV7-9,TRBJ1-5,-,CASSLGAGGRPMAQHF
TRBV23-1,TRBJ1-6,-,CASSFGSSPLHF
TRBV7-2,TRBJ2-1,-,CASRSSGGSNEQFF
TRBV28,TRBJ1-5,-,CASNQGADSNQPQHF
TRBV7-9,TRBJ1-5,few,CASSLAQGRGQPQHF
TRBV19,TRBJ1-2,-,CASSQAFGNYGYTF
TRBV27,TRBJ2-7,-,CASSSPGLAGYEQYF
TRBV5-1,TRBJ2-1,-,CASNPTASYNEQFF
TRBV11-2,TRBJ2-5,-,CASSLAWTAQETQYF
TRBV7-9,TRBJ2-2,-,CASSPRSGRGRRSGELFF
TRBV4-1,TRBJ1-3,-,CASSQDPMVSGNTIYF
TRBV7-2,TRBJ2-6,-,CASSLGQPGSGANVLTF
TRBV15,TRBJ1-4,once,CATSRNYRDPNEKLFF
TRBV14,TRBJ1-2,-,CASSQVTRGGGYGYTF
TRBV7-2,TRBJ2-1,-,CASSLTRTILNEQFF
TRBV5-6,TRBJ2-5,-,CASSRQTGVKSETQYF
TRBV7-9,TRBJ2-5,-,CASSLVHPSGETQYF
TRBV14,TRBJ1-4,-,CASSTGFGEKLFF
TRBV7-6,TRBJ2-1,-,CASSPGGQGLYNEQFF
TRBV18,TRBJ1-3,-,CASSPGTGTSGNTIYF
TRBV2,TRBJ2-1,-,CASSEVRAPSYNEQFF
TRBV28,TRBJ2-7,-,CASRRAGASYEQYF
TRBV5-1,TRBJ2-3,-,CASVGQGVGDTQYF